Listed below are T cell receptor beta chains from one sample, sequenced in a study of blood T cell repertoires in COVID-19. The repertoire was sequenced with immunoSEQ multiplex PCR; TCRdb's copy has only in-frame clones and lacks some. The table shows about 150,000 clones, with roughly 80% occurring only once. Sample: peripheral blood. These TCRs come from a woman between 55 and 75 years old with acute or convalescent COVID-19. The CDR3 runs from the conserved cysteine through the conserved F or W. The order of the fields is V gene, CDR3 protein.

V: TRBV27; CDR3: CASSYRGRFTDTQYF
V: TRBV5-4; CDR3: CASSSGTGGNYNYGYTF
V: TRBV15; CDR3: CATTDRGGGYTF
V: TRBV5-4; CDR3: CASSPGQGNTEAFF
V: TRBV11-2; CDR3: CASSLRHSSNYEQYF
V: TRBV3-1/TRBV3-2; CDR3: CASSQQGISEKLFF
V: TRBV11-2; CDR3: CASSQSPAGPGNTIYF
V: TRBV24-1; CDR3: CATSDLDRGGYTF
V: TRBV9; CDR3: CASSSGTGNYGYTF
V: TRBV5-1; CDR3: CASSLDRPRREKLFF
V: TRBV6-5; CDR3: CASSYSYAGNQPQHF
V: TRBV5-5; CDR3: CASSLASGGRGNEQFF
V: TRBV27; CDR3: CASSSLARRETQYF
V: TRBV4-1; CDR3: CASSQDPPTGLGSPLHF
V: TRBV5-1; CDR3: CASSLAVDNEQFF
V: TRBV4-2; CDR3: CASSPGDGNYGYTF
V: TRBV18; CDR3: CASSPPGGSWTGELFF
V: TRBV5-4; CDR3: CASRLAGGRNEQFF
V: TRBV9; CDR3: CASSVEPKGAYEQYF
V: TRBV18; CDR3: CASSPPWGKASGGIYNEQFF
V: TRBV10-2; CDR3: CASGGQGGLNTEAFF
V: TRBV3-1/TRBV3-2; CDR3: CASSPLGQGVPTDTQYF
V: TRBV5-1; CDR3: CASSPELQGLNTEAFF
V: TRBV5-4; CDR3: CASSSLLAGASTDTQYF
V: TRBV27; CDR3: CASRSTGSYEQYF
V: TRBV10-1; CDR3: CASSGTGSQLTTGELFF
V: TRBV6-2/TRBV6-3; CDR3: CASSGQGRAYGYTF
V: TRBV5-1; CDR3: CASQKWSGGALTDTQYF
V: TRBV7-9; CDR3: CASSLTGFSGYTF